This TCR beta chain appears in the sequencing data of a study of T-cell memory formation after mild COVID-19. TCRdb re-called the 5' RACE reads through MiXCR, storing one row per CDR3 protein. The table has approximately 440,000 distinct CDR3 sequences, roughly 20% seen once. Germline CDR1 is SGDLS and CDR2 is YYNGEE. V lost 0 bases and J lost 10, with 10 bases in between. The CDR3 is made up of 12 amino acids. Sequenced: PBMCs or a T cell subset sorted from them (not recorded which). The V gene is TRBV9, the J gene TRBJ1-1, with a weak D call TRBD1 (5 bases). The source is an adult woman who had mild COVID-19 (a few samples of this study predate the infection). Cell type and time point are not known. DNA for the CDR3: TGTGCCAGCAGCGTAGAAGGGACGGCAGCTTTCTTT. It specifies CASSVEGTAAFF.